This T cell receptor (beta chain) stems from a study of CDR3 diversity in severe acne. TCRdb reprocessed the PCR reads with MiXCR, giving one entry per CDR3 protein. The repertoire consists of about 93,000 distinct CDR3 sequences, with about 52% occurring once and the leading ten covering about 9.5%. The CDR3 consists of 14 residues. V dropped 1 base and J dropped 9; count of bases not matched to a gene: 3. Germline assignment: CDR1 DFQATT and CDR2 SNEGSKA (reference sequence). The sequence derives from a male donor in good health, serving as a control. This chain links TRBV20-1 with TRBJ1-6, with TRBD1 matching 10 bases. Sequenced sample: blood. This chain's CDR3 is CSARAGTGVSPLHF. The CDR3 nucleotides are TGCAGTGCTAGAGCCGGGACAGGGGTTTCACCCCTCCACTTT.